Following are 10 T cell receptor beta chains from one sample sequenced in a study of cytomegalovirus exposure and HLA in healthy donors. The repertoire was sequenced with immunoSEQ multiplex PCR; TCRdb's copy has only in-frame clones and lacks some. The sample lists about 120,000 clones, about 82% seen once, with under 5% in the top ten. The sample consisted of PBMCs. The receptors here all came from a young man in good health and CMV-seronegative.

The J gene is TRBJ2-1, the V gene TRBV5-4; 7 nucleotides match TRBD1. The CDR3 runs 16 residues. The trim removed 3 bases at V and 0 bases at J, leaving 6 bases unmatched. Germline V CDR1 and CDR2: SGHNT, YYREEE (reference sequence). In DNA form, the CDR3 reads TGTGCCAGCAGCTCGACCGGGACAGTCTCCTACAATGAGCAGTTCTTC. Amino acid sequence: CASSSTGTVSYNEQFF.

The rearrangement joins TRBV27 to TRBJ2-6, with 10 bases matching TRBD2. V trimming: 5 bases; J trimming: 12 bases; junction bases outside the gene matches: 7. Germline V CDR1 and CDR2: MNHEY, SMNVEV (reference sequence). This CDR3 comprises 14 residues. Here the CDR3 DNA reads TGTGCCAGCAGTCCTAGCGGGGGTCTCGGCGTCCTGACTTTC. Translating it yields CASSPSGGLGVLTF.

The rearrangement joins TRBV30 to TRBJ2-4; 8 positions match TRBD2. The CDR3 extends over 19 amino acids. CDR1 is GTSNPN, CDR2 SVGIG, per germline (reference sequence). V lost 0 bases to trimming and J lost 0 bases; unmatched junction nucleotides: 13. The CDR3: CAWSVMSSGHHGAKNIQYF. The CDR3 DNA is TGTGCCTGGAGTGTAATGTCTAGCGGGCATCACGGAGCCAAAAACATTCAGTACTTC.

The table lists this clone with a count of one. The chain couples TRBV7-2 to TRBJ2-3, with 15 bases identical to TRBD2. CDR1 is SGHTA and CDR2 is FQGNSA in the germline V gene. Unmatched junction bases numbered 4, after V lost 5 bases and J lost 4 bases. The CDR3 totals 16 residues. The DNA of the CDR3 is TGTGCCAGCAGCCCCGGACTAGCGGGAGGGTCAGATACGCAGTATTTT. It encodes CASSPGLAGGSDTQYF. Drawing the rest from reference TRBV7-2 and TRBJ2-3, the complete variable domain is GAGVSQSPSNKVTEKGKDVELRCDPISGHTALYWYRQSLGQGLEFLIYFQGNSAPDKSGLPSDRFSAERTGGSVSTLTIQRTQQEDSAVYLCASSPGLAGGSDTQYFGPGTRLTVL.

This clone was counted between two and nine times. The J gene is TRBJ1-2, the V gene TRBV19, with D perhaps matching TRBD1 (5 bases). The CDR3 is made up of 12 amino acids. Germline values: CDR1 LNHDA, CDR2 SQIVND (reference sequence). V was pared by 7 bases and J by 3 bases, with 9 bases between. This CDR3 reads CASTDRDYGYTF. DNA for the CDR3: TGTGCCAGTACTGACAGAGACTATGGCTACACCTTC.

The chain recombines TRBV5-1 with TRBJ2-5; TRBD2 matches at 11 bases. The ends lost 2 bases at V and 3 bases at J; junction bases unmatched: 12. The CDR3 extends over 18 amino acids. In germline, CDR1 is SGHRS, CDR2 YFSETQ. DNA for the CDR3: TGCGCCAGCAGCTTAGGTTACAAGACTAGCGGGATCGAAGAGACCCAGTACTTC. Translated: CASSLGYKTSGIEETQYF.

The rearrangement joins TRBV18 to TRBJ1-6; 7 bases are shared with TRBD1. Germline values: CDR1 KGHSH, CDR2 LQKENI. Trimming took 2 bases from V and 7 from J; bases not matched to a gene: 2. This CDR3 is 14 amino acids long. CDR3: CASSPGTENSPLHF. The CDR3 DNA reads TGTGCCAGCTCACCAGGGACAGAGAATTCACCCCTCCACTTT.

The rearrangement uses TRBV19 and TRBJ1-5; tentative D call: TRBD1 (6 bases). Per the germline V gene, CDR1 is LNHDA and CDR2 is SQIVND (reference sequence). CDR3 length equals 14 residues. The germline V and J ends were trimmed by 7 bases and 6 bases, with 16 bases remaining between them. CDR3 residues: CASTPDSGGQPQHF. The CDR3 DNA is TGTGCCAGTACCCCGGACAGTGGGGGTCAGCCCCAGCATTTT. Filled out from reference TRBV19 and TRBJ1-5, the complete variable domain reads DGGITQSPKYLFRKEGQNVTLSCEQNLNHDAMYWYRQDPGQGLRLIYYSQIVNDFQKGDIAEGYSVSREKKESFPLTVTSAQKNPTAFYLCASTPDSGGQPQHFGDGTRLSIL.

The rearrangement joins TRBV15 to TRBJ2-5, with D perhaps TRBD1 (5 bases). Between the trimmed V and J ends, which lost 4 bases and 5 bases, there was a span of 20 bases. CDR1 is LNHNV, CDR2 YYDKDF, per germline (reference sequence). The CDR3 totals 16 residues. In DNA, the CDR3 is TGTGCCACCAGCACCTCGATCCGGCAGGGCCGGGAGACCCAGTACTTC. This translates into CATSTSIRQGRETQYF. Full variable domain (outside the CDR3, taken from reference TRBV15 and TRBJ2-5): DAMVIQNPRYQVTQFGKPVTLSCSQTLNHNVMYWYQQKSSQAPKLLFHYYDKDFNNEADTPDNFQSRRPNTSFCFLDIRSPGLGDTAMYLCATSTSIRQGRETQYFGPGTRLLVL.

This sequence joins TRBV12-5 and TRBJ2-3; 9 bases are a match to TRBD1. This CDR3 contains 15 residues. Germline-derived CDR1 and CDR2 are LGHNT and FRNRAP. The ends lost 4 bases at V and 1 base at J; junction bases unmatched: 3. The CDR3 region is CASGSWTGGTDTQYF. The CDR3 bases are TGTGCTAGTGGTTCATGGACAGGGGGCACAGATACGCAGTATTTT. Supplemented by reference TRBV12-5 and TRBJ2-3, the full variable domain reads DARVTQTPRHKVTEMGQEVTMRCQPILGHNTVFWYRQTMMQGLELLAYFRNRAPLDDSGMPKDRFSAEMPDATLATLKIQPSEPRDSAVYFCASGSWTGGTDTQYFGPGTRLTVL.